The 22 T cell receptor beta chains presented below share a single source sample, sequenced in a study of tumor-infiltrating lymphocytes in primary liver carcinoma. Extraction also yielded germline DNA, while blood RNA was obtained from unsorted whole blood. From roughly 0.5 ug total RNA, TCR beta cDNA was generated with a primer in the constant region. Libraries for TCR beta were built through three nested multiplex PCR rounds, which together made up a slightly modified ARM-PCR procedure. Running 10 cycles apiece, the first two PCR rounds relied on TRBV1-TRBV30 forward primers together with a C-beta reverse primer. TCRdb passed the multiplex PCR reads through MiXCR, listing each CDR3 protein once. The table shows approximately 310,000 distinct CDR3 sequences, with 60% to 80% occurring only once. What was sequenced was peripheral blood. The receptors were sampled from a middle-aged man with primary liver carcinoma and hepatitis B virus infection.

As concerns this clonotype: A single base separates this from a much larger clone, so it may be a read error. The CDR3 DNA is TGTGCCAGCACTCCGGGGGCCGCTAACTATGGCTACACCTTC. Its protein product is CASTPGAANYGYTF. The V and J genes are TRBV12-3 or TRBV12-4 and TRBJ1-2, with D possibly being TRBD1 (6 bases). V was clipped by 7 bases and J by 0 bases, with 12 bases between them. This CDR3 contains 14 residues.

About this clonotype itself: Sequence at one end of the junction differs from germline and may be a read error. Here the CDR3 DNA reads TGCGCCAGCAGTGAGAAGGGGACAGGGGCCTTCGGCGGCTACACCTTC. Encoded protein: CASSEKGTGAFGGYTF. The chain employs TRBV2 and TRBJ1-2; TRBD1 matches at 10 bases. Germline CDR1 reads SNHLY; CDR2 reads FYNNEI. CDR3 length: 16 residues.

This clonotype was seen ten or more times. CDR3 nucleotide sequence: TGTGCCAGCAGCCAATACCCTAGTAGCGGGCAAAGATACAATGAGCAGTTCTTC. The encoded protein is CASSQYPSSGQRYNEQFF. The V call is TRBV4-2, the J call TRBJ2-1; 7 bases line up with TRBD2. The CDR3 covers 18 residues. Looked up from germline, CDR1 is LGHNA and CDR2 is YNFKEQ. Trimming took 2 bases from V and 4 from J; bases not matched to a gene: 14.

This clonotype came up many times. This chain's CDR3 is CSVGDSSDYGYTF. CDR3 coding DNA: TGCAGCGTAGGGGACAGCTCGGACTATGGCTACACCTTC. The rearrangement links TRBV29-1 to TRBJ1-2; 7 nucleotides agree with TRBD1. The CDR3 is 13 residues long. V trimming: 6 bases; J trimming: 3 bases; junction bases outside the gene matches: 7. From germline, CDR1 is SQVTM and CDR2 ANQGSEA.

Concerning this clonotype itself: This may be a read error, as it is one base from a much larger clone. This sequence joins TRBV12-3 or TRBV12-4 and TRBJ1-5; D remains ambiguous. Trimming stripped 9 bases from V and 5 bases from J, with 14 bases between. The CDR3 covers 13 residues. The CDR3 sequence: CARGLRPHQPQHF. For the CDR3, the DNA is TGTGCCAGAGGCCTTCGGCCTCATCAGCCCCAGCATTTT.

The rearrangement links TRBV11-2 to TRBJ2-5; no clear D gene. V was clipped by 2 bases and J by 1 base, with 11 bases between them. Germline V CDR1 and CDR2: SGHAT, FQNNGV. This CDR3 region has 15 residues. The CDR3, as DNA: TGTGCCAGCAGCTTATCAACAGCGAGCCAAGAGACCCAGTACTTC. This gives the protein CASSLSTASQETQYF.

V and J are TRBV30 and TRBJ1-6; D gene uncertain. V lost 0 bases and J 1 base, leaving 7 bases between the germline ends. Germline lookup yields CDR1 GTSNPN and CDR2 SVGIG (reference sequence). The length of the CDR3 is 15 residues. The CDR3 bases are TGTGCCTGGAGTGTGGAAAGGTCCTATAATTCACCCCTCCACTTT. Residues: CAWSVERSYNSPLHF.

This clonotype occurred once. Compared with germline, one end of the junction differs, possibly owing to a read error. This chain connects TRBV28 to TRBJ1-6, with D unresolved. The CDR3 extends over 13 amino acids. Germline V CDR1 and CDR2: MDHEN, SYDVKM. The CDR3 is CASYGLFNSHLHF. The CDR3 coding sequence is TGTGCCAGCTATGGACTATTTAATTCACACCTCCACTTT.

The chain is built from TRBV14 and TRBJ1-4; tentative D call: TRBD1 (5 bases). This CDR3 has 14 residues. The germline V gene has CDR1 SGHDN and CDR2 FVKESK. Trimming cost V 3 bases and J 7 bases, with 12 bases left between them. The CDR3 DNA reads as TGTGCCAGCAGCCACGGGACTTTTGGTGAAAAACTGTTTTTT. Translating it yields CASSHGTFGEKLFF.

This clonotype has a single count. The junction differs from germline at one of its ends, possibly a read error. The chain couples TRBV5-6 to TRBJ2-2, with TRBD1 matching over 10 bases. CDR1 and CDR2 (germline): SGHDT, YYEEEE. The CDR3 spans 16 residues. The CDR3 region has the DNA TGTACCAGCAGCTGGGGACAGGGGACGAACACCGGGGAGCTGTTTTTT. Its translation is CTSSWGQGTNTGELFF.

The V gene is TRBV6-6, the J gene TRBJ2-1; D is ambiguous. Between the trimmed V and J ends, which lost 2 bases and 0 bases, there was a span of 11 bases. This CDR3 has 16 amino acids. Germline-derived CDR1 and CDR2 are MNHNY and SVGAGI (reference sequence). The CDR3 protein is CASSYDQLSSYNEQFF. DNA for the CDR3: TGTGCCAGCAGTTACGATCAATTAAGCTCCTACAATGAGCAGTTCTTC.

As concerns this clonotype: The germline gene is not matched at one end of the junction; a read error may be the cause. The V gene is TRBV7-9, the J gene TRBJ1-1; no reliable D call. This CDR3 contains 13 residues. Germline V gene lookup returns CDR1 SEHNR and CDR2 FQNEAQ (reference sequence). The CDR3 DNA follows: TGTGCCAGCAGCTTAACTCAGGACGCTGAAGCTTTATTT. It is translated as CASSLTQDAEALF.

This clonotype came up once. The conserved closing phenylalanine or tryptophan is absent in this CDR3, likely reflecting a read error. The DNA is left out, because the CDR3 cannot be placed on it with certainty; the CDR3 is given as TCRdb lists it. V and J are TRBV11-1 and TRBJ2-6. With termini counted, the CDR3 has 15 amino acids. Germline CDR1 and CDR2: SGHAT and FQDESV (reference sequence). Here the CDR3 reads CASSLGSSGANLLTL.

About this clonotype itself: Since a much larger clone is just one base distant, this may be a read error. The V call is TRBV6-5, the J call TRBJ2-3; TRBD2 is a possible D gene (5 bases). The CDR3 covers 17 residues. Trimming stripped 2 bases from V and 5 bases from J, with 20 bases between. The V gene's germline CDR1 is MNHEY and CDR2 SVGAGI. The CDR3 nucleotides are TGTGCCAGCAGTTACGGGTCTAGACTAACCTCCCAAGATACGCAGTATTTT. It is translated as CASSYGSRLTSQDTQYF.

Comments on this clonotype: A much more abundant neighbour one base away suggests this may be a read error. This rearrangement joins TRBV29-1 to TRBJ2-7, with 9 bases aligning to TRBD1. The CDR3 is 13 amino acids. The V segment lost 6 bases and the J segment 2 bases; nucleotides outside the gene matches: 5. CDR1 is SQVTM and CDR2 is ANQGSEA in the germline V gene. CDR3 in DNA: TGCAGCGTAAGACAGGGGGGCCCCTACGAGCAGTACTTC. It specifies CSVRQGGPYEQYF.

Comments on this clonotype: This may arise from a read error, as a much more abundant clone is one base away. J is TRBJ2-1 and V is TRBV6-5; 9 positions match TRBD2. The V gene's germline CDR1 is MNHEY and CDR2 SVGAGI. The CDR3 is made up of 15 amino acids. The J segment lost 5 bases and the V segment lost 6 bases, leaving 8 bases of the junction unmatched. Written as DNA, the CDR3 is TGTGCCAGCAGCAGACTAGCGGCCATGCACAATGAGCAGTTCTTC. Translation gives CASSRLAAMHNEQFF.

The V call is TRBV5-1, the J call TRBJ1-5; D gene ambiguous. Germline CDR1 SGHRS, CDR2 YFSETQ. CDR3 length: 16 residues. V was pared by 4 bases and J by 11 bases, with 25 bases between. DNA of the CDR3: TGCGCCAGCAGCCCAGACGGGGAAACCGCGATCCAGTCCCAGCATTTT. Translating gives CASSPDGETAIQSQHF. Drawing the rest from reference TRBV5-1 and TRBJ1-5, the complete variable domain is KAGVTQTPRYLIKTRGQQVTLSCSPISGHRSVSWYQQTPGQGLQFLFEYFSETQRNKGNFPGRFSGRQFSNSRSEMNVSTLELGDSALYLCASSPDGETAIQSQHFGDGTRLSIL.

The chain is built from TRBV11-1 and TRBJ1-4; perhaps TRBD1 as D (6 bases). Germline V gives CDR1 SGHAT, CDR2 FQDESV (reference sequence). V gave up 5 bases and J gave up 6 bases, with 13 bases separating them. The CDR3 has 14 amino acids. The CDR3, as DNA: TGTGCCAGCAGCCCGGAACAGGGATATGAAAAACTGTTTTTT. Protein sequence: CASSPEQGYEKLFF.

Comment on this clonotype: A much larger clone lies a single base off, so this may be a read error. This chain links TRBV6-4 with TRBJ1-1; D is ambiguous. V lost 6 bases to trimming and J lost 0 bases, with 8 bases between them. Germline CDR1 reads MRHNA; CDR2 reads SNTAGT. CDR3 length: 13 residues. The CDR3: CASRSTVNTEAFF. DNA for the CDR3: TGTGCCAGCAGGAGTACAGTGAACACTGAAGCTTTCTTT.

This clonotype was counted at least ten times. The rearrangement uses TRBV29-1 and TRBJ1-3; 7 nucleotides match TRBD1. The CDR3 runs to 14 residues. Germline CDR1 is SQVTM and CDR2 is ANQGSEA. The V and J ends lost 8 bases and 4 bases, in that order; junction bases with no gene match: 11. The CDR3 here is CSTEDRERGNTIYF. The DNA for the CDR3 is TGCAGCACTGAAGACAGGGAGAGGGGAAACACCATATATTTT.

Of note for this clonotype: This may arise from a read error, as a much more abundant clone is one base away. The CDR3 ends on some other residue instead of the conserved phenylalanine or tryptophan, so this is likely a read error. The J gene is TRBJ2-1, the V gene TRBV29-1; either TRBD1 or TRBD2 may fit D (5 bases each). V lost 4 bases, J lost 2 bases, and 12 bases lay in between. The CDR3 contains 14 residues. In germline, CDR1 is SQVTM, CDR2 ANQGSEA. CDR3 protein: CSVVRDLAYNEQFL. The CDR3 DNA reads as TGCAGCGTTGTAAGGGACCTGGCCTACAATGAGCAGTTCCTC.

This rearrangement joins TRBV29-1 to TRBJ1-2, with D tentatively TRBD1 (6 bases). The CDR3 is 13 residues long. Germline values: CDR1 SQVTM, CDR2 ANQGSEA. CDR3 sequence reads: CNAYAGTRPGYTF. CDR3 nucleotide sequence: TGCAATGCCTACGCCGGGACAAGGCCCGGCTACACCTTC.